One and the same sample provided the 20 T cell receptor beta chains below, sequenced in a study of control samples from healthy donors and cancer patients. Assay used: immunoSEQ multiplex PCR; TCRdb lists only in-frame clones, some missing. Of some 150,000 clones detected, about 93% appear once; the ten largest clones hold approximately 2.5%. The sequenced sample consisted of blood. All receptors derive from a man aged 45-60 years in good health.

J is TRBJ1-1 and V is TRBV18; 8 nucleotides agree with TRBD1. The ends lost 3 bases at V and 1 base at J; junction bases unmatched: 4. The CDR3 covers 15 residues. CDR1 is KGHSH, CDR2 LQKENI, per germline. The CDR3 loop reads CASSPFGQGNTEAFF. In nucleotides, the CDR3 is TGTGCCAGCTCACCCTTTGGACAGGGGAACACTGAAGCTTTCTTT.

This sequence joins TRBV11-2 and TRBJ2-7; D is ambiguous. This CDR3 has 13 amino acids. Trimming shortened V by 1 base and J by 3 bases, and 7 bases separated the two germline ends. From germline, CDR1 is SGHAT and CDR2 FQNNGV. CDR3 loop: CASSLVVFYEQYF. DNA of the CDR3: TGTGCCAGCAGCTTAGTTGTGTTCTACGAGCAGTACTTC. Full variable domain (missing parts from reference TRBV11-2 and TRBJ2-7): EAGVAQSPRYKIIEKRQSVAFWCNPISGHATLYWYQQILGQGPKLLIQFQNNGVVDDSQLPKDRFSAERLKGVDSTLKIQPAKLEDSAVYLCASSLVVFYEQYFGPGTRLTVT.

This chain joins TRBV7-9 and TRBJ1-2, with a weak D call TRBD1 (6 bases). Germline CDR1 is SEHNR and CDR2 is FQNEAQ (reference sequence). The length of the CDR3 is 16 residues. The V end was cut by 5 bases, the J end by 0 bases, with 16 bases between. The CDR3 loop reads CASSNSPNRANYGYTF. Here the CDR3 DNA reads TGTGCCAGCAGCAATTCGCCTAACAGGGCTAACTATGGCTACACCTTC.

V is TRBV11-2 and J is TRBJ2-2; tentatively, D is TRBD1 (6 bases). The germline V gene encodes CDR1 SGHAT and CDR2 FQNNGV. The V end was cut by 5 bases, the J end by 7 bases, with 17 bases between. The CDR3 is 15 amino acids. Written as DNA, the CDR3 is TGTGCCAGCAGCCGTCTCACAGGGAACTACGGGGAGCTGTTTTTT. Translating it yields CASSRLTGNYGELFF. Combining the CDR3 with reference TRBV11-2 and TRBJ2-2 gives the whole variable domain EAGVAQSPRYKIIEKRQSVAFWCNPISGHATLYWYQQILGQGPKLLIQFQNNGVVDDSQLPKDRFSAERLKGVDSTLKIQPAKLEDSAVYLCASSRLTGNYGELFFGEGSRLTVL.

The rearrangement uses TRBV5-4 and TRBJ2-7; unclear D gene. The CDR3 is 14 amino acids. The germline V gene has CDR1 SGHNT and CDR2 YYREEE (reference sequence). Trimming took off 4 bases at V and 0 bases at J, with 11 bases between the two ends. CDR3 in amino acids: CASSRVGSSYEQYF. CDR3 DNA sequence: TGTGCCAGCAGCCGGGTCGGCAGCTCCTACGAGCAGTACTTC.

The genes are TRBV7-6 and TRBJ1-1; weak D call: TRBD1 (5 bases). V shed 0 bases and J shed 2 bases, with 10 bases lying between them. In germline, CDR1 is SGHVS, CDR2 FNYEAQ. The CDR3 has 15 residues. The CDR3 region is CASSLAWRDNTEAFF. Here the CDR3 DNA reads TGTGCCAGCAGCTTAGCTTGGAGGGACAACACTGAAGCTTTCTTT.

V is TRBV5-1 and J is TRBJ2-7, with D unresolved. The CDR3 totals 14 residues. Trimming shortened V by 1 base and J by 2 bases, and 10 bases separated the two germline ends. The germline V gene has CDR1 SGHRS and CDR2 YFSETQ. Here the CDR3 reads CASSLRRMTYEQYF. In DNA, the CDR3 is TGCGCCAGCAGCTTGCGGCGGATGACCTACGAGCAGTACTTC.

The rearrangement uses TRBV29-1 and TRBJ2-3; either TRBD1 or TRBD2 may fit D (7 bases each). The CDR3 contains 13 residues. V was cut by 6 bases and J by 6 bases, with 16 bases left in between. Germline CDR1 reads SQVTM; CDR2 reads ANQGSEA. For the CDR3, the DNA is TGCAGCGTCCACGCCAGGGGGGGGGATACGCAGTATTTT. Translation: CSVHARGGDTQYF.

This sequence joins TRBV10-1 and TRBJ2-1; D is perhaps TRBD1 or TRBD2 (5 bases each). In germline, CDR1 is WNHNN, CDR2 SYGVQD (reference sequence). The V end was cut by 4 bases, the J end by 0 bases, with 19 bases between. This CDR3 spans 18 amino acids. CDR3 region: CASSGRSRDPNSYNEQFF. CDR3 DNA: TGCGCCAGCAGTGGTAGGTCCAGGGACCCAAACTCCTACAATGAGCAGTTCTTC.

The CDR3 is CASSISGTGSRTDTQYF. The CDR3 DNA follows: TGTGCCAGTAGTATCTCCGGGACAGGGAGCAGAACAGATACGCAGTATTTT. The chain carries TRBV19 and TRBJ2-3, with 9 bases identical to TRBD1. V was pared by 3 bases and J by 3 bases, with 10 bases of the junction left unmatched. CDR1 is LNHDA, CDR2 SQIVND, per germline (reference sequence). The CDR3 is made up of 17 amino acids. The whole variable domain, remainder taken from reference TRBV19 and TRBJ2-3, is DGGITQSPKYLFRKEGQNVTLSCEQNLNHDAMYWYRQDPGQGLRLIYYSQIVNDFQKGDIAEGYSVSREKKESFPLTVTSAQKNPTAFYLCASSISGTGSRTDTQYFGPGTRLTVL.

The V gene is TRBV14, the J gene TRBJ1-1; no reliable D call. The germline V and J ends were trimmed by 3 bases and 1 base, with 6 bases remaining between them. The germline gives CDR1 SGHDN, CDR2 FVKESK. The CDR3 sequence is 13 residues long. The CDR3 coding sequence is TGTGCCAGCAGCCAGGATTCGAACACTGAAGCTTTCTTT. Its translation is CASSQDSNTEAFF.

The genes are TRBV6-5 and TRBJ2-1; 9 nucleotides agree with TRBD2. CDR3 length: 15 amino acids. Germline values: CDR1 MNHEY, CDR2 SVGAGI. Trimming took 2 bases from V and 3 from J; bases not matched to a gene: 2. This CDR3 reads CASSYIAGDYNEQFF. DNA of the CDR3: TGTGCCAGCAGTTACATAGCGGGAGACTACAATGAGCAGTTCTTC.

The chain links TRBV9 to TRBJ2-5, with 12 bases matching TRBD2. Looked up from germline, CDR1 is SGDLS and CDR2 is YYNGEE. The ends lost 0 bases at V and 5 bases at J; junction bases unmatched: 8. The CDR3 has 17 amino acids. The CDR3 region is CASSVGSSGRALETQYF. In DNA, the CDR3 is TGTGCCAGCAGCGTAGGTTCTAGCGGGAGGGCCCTGGAGACCCAGTACTTC.

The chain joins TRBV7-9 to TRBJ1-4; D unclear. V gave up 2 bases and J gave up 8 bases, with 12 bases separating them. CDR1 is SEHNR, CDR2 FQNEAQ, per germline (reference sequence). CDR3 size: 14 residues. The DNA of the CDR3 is TGTGCCAGCAGCTTACGGCAGGATGGGGAAAAACTGTTTTTT. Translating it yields CASSLRQDGEKLFF.

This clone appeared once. The CDR3 coding sequence is TGTGCCAGCAGTTACTCCCGGCAGGGATTTTCCTACGAGCAGTACTTC. It codes for CASSYSRQGFSYEQYF. This chain uses TRBV6-5 with TRBJ2-7; tentatively, D is TRBD1 (5 bases). The CDR3 runs to 16 residues. V was shortened by 0 bases and J by 1 base, with 13 bases between the two germline ends. Germline lookup yields CDR1 MNHEY and CDR2 SVGAGI.

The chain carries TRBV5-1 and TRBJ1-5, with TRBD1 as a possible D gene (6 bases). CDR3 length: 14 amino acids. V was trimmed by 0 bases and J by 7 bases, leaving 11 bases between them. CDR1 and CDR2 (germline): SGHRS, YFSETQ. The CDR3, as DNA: TGCGCCAGCAGCTTGGGGGACACGGCACAGCCCCAGCATTTT. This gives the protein CASSLGDTAQPQHF.

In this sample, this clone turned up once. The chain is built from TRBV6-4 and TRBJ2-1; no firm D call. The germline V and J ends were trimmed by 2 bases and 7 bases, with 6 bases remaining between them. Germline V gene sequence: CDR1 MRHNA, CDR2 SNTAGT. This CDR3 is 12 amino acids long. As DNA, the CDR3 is TGTGCCAGCAGTGACGCCCTGAATGAGCAGTTCTTC. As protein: CASSDALNEQFF.

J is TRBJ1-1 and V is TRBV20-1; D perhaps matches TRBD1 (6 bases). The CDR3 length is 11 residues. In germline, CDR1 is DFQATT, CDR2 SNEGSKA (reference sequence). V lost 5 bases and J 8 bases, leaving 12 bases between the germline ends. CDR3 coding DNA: TGCAGTGCTCCCGGACAGACAGAAGCTTTCTTT. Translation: CSAPGQTEAFF.

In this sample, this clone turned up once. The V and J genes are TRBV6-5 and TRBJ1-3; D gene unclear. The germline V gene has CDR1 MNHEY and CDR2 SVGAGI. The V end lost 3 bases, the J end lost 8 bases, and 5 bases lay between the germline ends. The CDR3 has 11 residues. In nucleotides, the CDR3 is TGTGCCAGCAGTTATGGGGACACCATATATTTT. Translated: CASSYGDTIYF.

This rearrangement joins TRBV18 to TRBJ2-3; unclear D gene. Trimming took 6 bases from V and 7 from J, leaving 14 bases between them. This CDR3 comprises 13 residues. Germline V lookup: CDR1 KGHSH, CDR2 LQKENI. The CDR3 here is CASSELYWNTQYF. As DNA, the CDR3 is TGTGCCAGCTCGGAACTGTATTGGAATACGCAGTATTTT.